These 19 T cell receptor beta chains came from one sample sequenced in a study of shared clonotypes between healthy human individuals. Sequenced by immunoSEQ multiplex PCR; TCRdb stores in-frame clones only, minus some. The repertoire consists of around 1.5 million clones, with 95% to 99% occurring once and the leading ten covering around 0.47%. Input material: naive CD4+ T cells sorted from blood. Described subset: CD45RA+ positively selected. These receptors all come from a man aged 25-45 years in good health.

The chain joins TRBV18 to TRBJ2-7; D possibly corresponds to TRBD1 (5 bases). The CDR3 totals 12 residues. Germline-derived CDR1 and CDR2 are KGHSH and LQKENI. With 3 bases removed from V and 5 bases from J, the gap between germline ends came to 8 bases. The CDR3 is CASSPLTDEQYF. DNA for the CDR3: TGTGCCAGCTCACCCTTGACAGACGAGCAGTACTTC.

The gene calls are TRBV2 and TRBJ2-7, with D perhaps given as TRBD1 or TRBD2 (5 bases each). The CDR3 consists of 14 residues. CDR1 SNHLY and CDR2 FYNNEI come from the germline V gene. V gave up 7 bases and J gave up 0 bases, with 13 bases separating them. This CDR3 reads CASIGTELSYEQYF. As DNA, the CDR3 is TGTGCCAGCATAGGGACGGAGCTCTCCTACGAGCAGTACTTC.

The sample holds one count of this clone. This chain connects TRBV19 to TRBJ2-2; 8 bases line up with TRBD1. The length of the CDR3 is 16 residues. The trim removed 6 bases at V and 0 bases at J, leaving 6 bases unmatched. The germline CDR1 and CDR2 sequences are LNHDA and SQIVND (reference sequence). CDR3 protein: CASRTGTGANTGELFF. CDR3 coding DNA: TGTGCCAGTAGGACAGGGACAGGAGCGAACACCGGGGAGCTGTTTTTT.

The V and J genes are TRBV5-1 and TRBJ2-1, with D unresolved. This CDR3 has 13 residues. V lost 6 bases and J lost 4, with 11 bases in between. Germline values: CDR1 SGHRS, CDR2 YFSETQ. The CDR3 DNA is TGCGCCAGCATCAATCCCCCTTACAATGAGCAGTTCTTC. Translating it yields CASINPPYNEQFF. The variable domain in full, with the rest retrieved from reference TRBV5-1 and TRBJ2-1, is KAGVTQTPRYLIKTRGQQVTLSCSPISGHRSVSWYQQTPGQGLQFLFEYFSETQRNKGNFPGRFSGRQFSNSRSEMNVSTLELGDSALYLCASINPPYNEQFFGPGTRLTVL.

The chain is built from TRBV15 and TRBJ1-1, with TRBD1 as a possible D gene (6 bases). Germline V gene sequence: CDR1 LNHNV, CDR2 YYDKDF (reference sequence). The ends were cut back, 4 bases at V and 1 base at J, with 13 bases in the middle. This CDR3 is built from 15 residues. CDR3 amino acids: CATSIRTEKNTEAFF. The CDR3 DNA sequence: TGTGCCACCAGCATAAGGACAGAAAAGAACACTGAAGCTTTCTTT.

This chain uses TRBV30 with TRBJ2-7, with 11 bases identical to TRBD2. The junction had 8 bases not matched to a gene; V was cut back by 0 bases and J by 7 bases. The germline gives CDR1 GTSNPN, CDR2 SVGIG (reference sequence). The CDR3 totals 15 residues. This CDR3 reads CAWSVGLAGGGEQYF. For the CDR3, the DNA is TGTGCCTGGAGTGTAGGGCTAGCGGGAGGAGGGGAGCAGTACTTC.

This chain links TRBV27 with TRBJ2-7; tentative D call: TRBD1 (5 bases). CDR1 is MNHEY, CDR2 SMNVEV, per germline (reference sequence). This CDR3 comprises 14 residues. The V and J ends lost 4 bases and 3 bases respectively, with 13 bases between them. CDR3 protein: CASSSQVPRYEQYF. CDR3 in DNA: TGTGCCAGCAGTTCACAGGTCCCCCGCTACGAGCAGTACTTC.

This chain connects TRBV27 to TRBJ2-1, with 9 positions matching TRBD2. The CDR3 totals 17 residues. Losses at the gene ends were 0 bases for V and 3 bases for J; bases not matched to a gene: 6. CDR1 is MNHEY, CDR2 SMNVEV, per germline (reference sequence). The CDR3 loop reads CASSLSRLAGYYNEQFF. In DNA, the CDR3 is TGTGCCAGCAGTTTATCGAGGCTAGCGGGATACTACAATGAGCAGTTCTTC.

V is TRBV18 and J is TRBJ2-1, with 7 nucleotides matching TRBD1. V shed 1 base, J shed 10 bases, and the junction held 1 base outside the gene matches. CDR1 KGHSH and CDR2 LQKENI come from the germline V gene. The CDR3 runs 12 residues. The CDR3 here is CASSPQGAEQFF. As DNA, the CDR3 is TGTGCCAGCTCACCACAGGGGGCCGAGCAGTTCTTC.

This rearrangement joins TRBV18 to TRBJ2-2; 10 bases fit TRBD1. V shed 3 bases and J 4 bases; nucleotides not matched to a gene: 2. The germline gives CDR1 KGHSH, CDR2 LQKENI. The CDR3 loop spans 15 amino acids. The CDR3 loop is CASSPDRGITGELFF. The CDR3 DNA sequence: TGTGCCAGCTCACCGGACAGGGGGATCACCGGGGAGCTGTTTTTT.

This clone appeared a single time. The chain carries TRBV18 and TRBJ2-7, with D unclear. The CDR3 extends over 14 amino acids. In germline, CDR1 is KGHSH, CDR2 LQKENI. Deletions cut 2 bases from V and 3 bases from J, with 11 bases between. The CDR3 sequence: CASSPSRHDYEQYF. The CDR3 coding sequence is TGTGCCAGCTCACCAAGCCGGCATGACTACGAGCAGTACTTC.

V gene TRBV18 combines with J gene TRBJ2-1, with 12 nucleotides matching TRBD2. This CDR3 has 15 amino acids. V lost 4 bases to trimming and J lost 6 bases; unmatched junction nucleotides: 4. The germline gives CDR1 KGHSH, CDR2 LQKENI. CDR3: CASSLGLAGTNEQFF. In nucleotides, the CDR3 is TGTGCCAGCTCACTAGGACTAGCGGGGACCAATGAGCAGTTCTTC.

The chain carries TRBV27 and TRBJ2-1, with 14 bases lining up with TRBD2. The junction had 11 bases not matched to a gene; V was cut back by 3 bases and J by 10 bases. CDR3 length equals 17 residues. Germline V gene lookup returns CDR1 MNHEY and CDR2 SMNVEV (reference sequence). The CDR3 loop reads CASSLGSGTSGGHEQFF. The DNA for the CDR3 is TGTGCCAGCAGTTTGGGGTCCGGGACTAGCGGGGGCCACGAGCAGTTCTTC.

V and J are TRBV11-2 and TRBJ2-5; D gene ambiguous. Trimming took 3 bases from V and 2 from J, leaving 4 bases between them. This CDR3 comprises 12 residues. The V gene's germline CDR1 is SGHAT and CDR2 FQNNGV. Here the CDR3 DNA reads TGTGCCAGCAGCTTTACTCAAGAGACCCAGTACTTC. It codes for CASSFTQETQYF.

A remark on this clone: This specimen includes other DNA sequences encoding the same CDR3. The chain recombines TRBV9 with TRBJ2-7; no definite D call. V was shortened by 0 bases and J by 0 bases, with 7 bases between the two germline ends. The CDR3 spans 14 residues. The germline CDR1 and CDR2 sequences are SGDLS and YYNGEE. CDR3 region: CASSVEGSSYEQYF. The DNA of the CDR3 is TGTGCCAGCAGCGTAGAGGGAAGCTCCTACGAGCAGTACTTC.

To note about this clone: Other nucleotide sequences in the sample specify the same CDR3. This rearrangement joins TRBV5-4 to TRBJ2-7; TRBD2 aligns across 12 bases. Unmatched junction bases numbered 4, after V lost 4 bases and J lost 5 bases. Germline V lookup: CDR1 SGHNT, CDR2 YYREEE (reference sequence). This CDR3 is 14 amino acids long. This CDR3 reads CASSRLAGVDEQYF. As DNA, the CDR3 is TGTGCCAGCAGCCGACTAGCGGGAGTTGACGAGCAGTACTTC.

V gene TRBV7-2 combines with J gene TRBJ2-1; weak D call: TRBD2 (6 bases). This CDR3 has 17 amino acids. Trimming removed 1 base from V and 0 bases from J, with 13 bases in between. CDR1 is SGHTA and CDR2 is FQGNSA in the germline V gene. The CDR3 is CASSLVGGKSSYNEQFF. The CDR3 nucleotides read TGTGCCAGCAGCTTAGTTGGGGGGAAGAGCTCCTACAATGAGCAGTTCTTC.

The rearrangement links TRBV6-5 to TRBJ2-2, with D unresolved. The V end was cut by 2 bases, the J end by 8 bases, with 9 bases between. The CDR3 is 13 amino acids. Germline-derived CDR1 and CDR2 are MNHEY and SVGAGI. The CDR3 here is CASSYGVPGELFF. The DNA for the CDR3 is TGTGCCAGCAGTTACGGGGTGCCGGGGGAGCTGTTTTTT.

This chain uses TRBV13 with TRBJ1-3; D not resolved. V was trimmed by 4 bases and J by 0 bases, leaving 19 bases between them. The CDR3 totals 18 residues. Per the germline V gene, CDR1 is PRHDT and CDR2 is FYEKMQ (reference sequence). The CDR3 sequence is CASSSIEQWDASGNTIYF. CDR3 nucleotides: TGTGCCAGCAGCTCGATCGAACAATGGGATGCCTCTGGAAACACCATATATTTT.